This T cell receptor (beta chain) was sequenced during a study of cytomegalovirus exposure and HLA in healthy donors. Donors in the study were healthy people who gave bone marrow. Findings and limits, study-wide: Later on, a genetic analysis was performed. It linked a missense variant in DCLRE1C with V- and J-gene trimming of TCR beta.

The PCR contained 60 Vbeta and 13 Jbeta primers. Libraries were prepared by immunoSEQ multiplex PCR; TCRdb keeps only in-frame clonotypes and omits some of them. The sample includes under 200,000 clones, roughly 70% of them seen just once. Concerning this clone: Its antigen is unknown.

CDR3 length equals 14 residues. Germline values: CDR1 SGHVS, CDR2 FQNEAQ. V was pared by 5 bases and J by 6 bases, with 16 bases between. Source material: PBMCs. The origin of this receptor is a young woman in good health and CMV-seronegative. The chain links TRBV7-8 to TRBJ1-2, with D perhaps matching TRBD1 (5 bases). The CDR3: CASSRPGYIDGYTF. CDR3 DNA sequence: TGTGCCAGCAGCAGGCCAGGGTATATTGATGGCTACACCTTC.